These 27 T cell receptor beta chains share one sample of origin, sequenced in a study of blood T cell repertoires in COVID-19. Measured with immunoSEQ multiplex PCR; TCRdb has only the in-frame clones, and not every one. The sample includes about 150,000 clones, 75% to 85% seen only once; the top ten take approximately 0.5%. What was sequenced was peripheral blood. These TCRs come from a man in his 60s with acute or convalescent COVID-19.

This clone was observed a single time. The DNA of the CDR3 is TGTGCCAGCAGCCAGACTAGCGGGAGGGCCCTGGAGACCCAGTACTTC. Residues: CASSQTSGRALETQYF. The chain combines TRBV5-4 with TRBJ2-5; 14 nucleotides align to TRBD2. Germline V CDR1 and CDR2: SGHNT, YYREEE (reference sequence). Trimming removed 4 bases from V and 5 bases from J; junction bases left unmatched: 7. CDR3 length: 16 amino acids.

Only a few counts were recorded for this clone. The chain joins TRBV4-1 to TRBJ2-2; maybe TRBD2 (5 bases). This CDR3 has 17 residues. Germline CDR1 reads MGHRA; CDR2 reads YSYEKL. Trimming took off 1 base at V and 3 bases at J, with 15 bases between the two ends. The CDR3 nucleotides are TGCGCCAGCAGCCAAGGAGAGGGTATTGGAGACACCGGGGAGCTGTTTTTT. It translates to CASSQGEGIGDTGELFF.

The chain carries TRBV4-1 and TRBJ1-1; no reliable D call. This CDR3 region has 12 residues. CDR1 is MGHRA, CDR2 YSYEKL, per germline. The V and J ends lost 1 base and 5 bases respectively, with 5 bases between them. CDR3 DNA: TGCGCCAGCAGCCAAGTCAAAACTGAAGCTTTCTTT. Translation gives CASSQVKTEAFF.

The V and J genes are TRBV11-3 and TRBJ2-7; D gene uncertain. The germline V gene encodes CDR1 SGHNT and CDR2 YENEEA. This CDR3 is built from 15 residues. Trimming took off 5 bases at V and 2 bases at J, with 16 bases between the two ends. The CDR3 reads CASSHLDVEPYEQYF. CDR3 DNA sequence: TGTGCCAGCAGCCACCTTGACGTGGAGCCCTACGAGCAGTACTTC. The full variable domain, completed using reference TRBV11-3 and TRBJ2-7, is EAGVVQSPRYKIIEKKQPVAFWCNPISGHNTLYWYLQNLGQGPELLIRYENEEAVDDSQLPKDRFSAERLKGVDSTLKIQPAELGDSAVYLCASSHLDVEPYEQYFGPGTRLTVT.

V gene TRBV25-1 combines with J gene TRBJ2-7; D is possibly TRBD1 (5 bases). Germline CDR1 reads MGHDK; CDR2 reads SYGVNS. The CDR3 runs 14 residues. Trimming removed 6 bases at V and 2 bases at J, with 14 bases between. The CDR3 DNA follows: TGTGCCAGCAGCGTTAGGGGCGGAACCTACGAGCAGTACTTC. This codes for CASSVRGGTYEQYF.

V gene TRBV19 combines with J gene TRBJ1-1; D ambiguous. Germline V gene sequence: CDR1 LNHDA, CDR2 SQIVND (reference sequence). Trimming stripped 1 base from V and 3 bases from J, with 9 bases between. CDR3 length equals 14 residues. The CDR3 protein is CASSIGRQDTEAFF. The CDR3 DNA is TGTGCCAGTAGTATAGGTCGGCAGGACACTGAAGCTTTCTTT.

The rearrangement links TRBV7-8 to TRBJ2-2, with 9 bases matching TRBD1. Trimming took 5 bases from V and 4 from J; bases not matched to a gene: 5. Germline assignment: CDR1 SGHVS and CDR2 FQNEAQ. The CDR3 sequence is 15 residues long. CDR3 nucleotides: TGTGCCAGCAGCGTAGGGGACAGGGTCACCGGGGAGCTGTTTTTT. It codes for CASSVGDRVTGELFF.

The gene calls are TRBV14 and TRBJ2-2; D is undetermined. The CDR3 covers 14 residues. Germline-derived CDR1 and CDR2 are SGHDN and FVKESK. Trimming stripped 4 bases from V and 3 bases from J, with 9 bases between. The CDR3 coding sequence is TGTGCCAGCAGCCCTGAGGCCGACACCGGGGAGCTGTTTTTT. Translation gives CASSPEADTGELFF. The whole variable domain, remainder taken from reference TRBV14 and TRBJ2-2, is EAGVTQFPSHSVIEKGQTVTLRCDPISGHDNLYWYRRVMGKEIKFLLHFVKESKQDESGMPNNRFLAERTGGTYSTLKVQPAELEDSGVYFCASSPEADTGELFFGEGSRLTVL.

The chain employs TRBV9 and TRBJ2-3; D is undetermined. V was pared by 7 bases and J by 1 base, with 16 bases between. CDR1 SGDLS and CDR2 YYNGEE come from the germline V gene. This CDR3 is 15 amino acids long. This CDR3 is CASGQSPRGTDTQYF. In DNA, the CDR3 is TGTGCCAGCGGTCAATCCCCTCGGGGCACAGATACGCAGTATTTT.

The CDR3 protein is CASSESDRLPPYEQYF. CDR3 sequence (DNA): TGCGCCAGCAGTGAGTCCGACAGGCTGCCTCCCTACGAGCAGTACTTC. The rearrangement uses TRBV10-1 and TRBJ2-7; TRBD1 might be the D (6 bases). V was cut by 0 bases and J by 2 bases, with 14 bases left in between. From germline, CDR1 is WNHNN and CDR2 SYGVQD (reference sequence). The CDR3 is made up of 16 amino acids.

This clone was found once. As DNA, the CDR3 is TGTGCCAGCAGCCAAGAACCCGTCTACGCGGAGCTGAACACCGGGGAGCTGTTTTTT. It codes for CASSQEPVYAELNTGELFF. The J gene is TRBJ2-2, the V gene TRBV4-2; D gene uncertain. Trimming removed 0 bases at V and 1 base at J, with 18 bases between. The germline V gene has CDR1 LGHNA and CDR2 YNFKEQ. The CDR3 has 19 amino acids.

The V call is TRBV19, the J call TRBJ2-1; D gene ambiguous. CDR1 LNHDA and CDR2 SQIVND come from the germline V gene (reference sequence). Trimming stripped 3 bases from V and 7 bases from J, with 13 bases between. CDR3 length equals 14 residues. The CDR3: CASSIAMAGNEQFF. The CDR3, as DNA: TGTGCCAGTAGTATCGCTATGGCAGGAAATGAGCAGTTCTTC.

The chain links TRBV19 to TRBJ2-5, with 7 bases identical to TRBD1. Germline CDR1 is LNHDA and CDR2 is SQIVND (reference sequence). The CDR3 totals 12 residues. J gave up 7 bases and V 7 bases, and 6 bases lay outside the gene matches. The CDR3 nucleotides read TGTGCCAGTACCCGGACAGGAGGGACCCAGTACTTC. This encodes CASTRTGGTQYF. The complete variable domain, with remaining parts taken from reference TRBV19 and TRBJ2-5, reads DGGITQSPKYLFRKEGQNVTLSCEQNLNHDAMYWYRQDPGQGLRLIYYSQIVNDFQKGDIAEGYSVSREKKESFPLTVTSAQKNPTAFYLCASTRTGGTQYFGPGTRLLVL.

The chain links TRBV3-1 (or the pseudogene TRBV3-2) to TRBJ2-7, with TRBD1 matching over 7 bases. The CDR3 runs 20 residues. Germline V CDR1 and CDR2: LGHDT, YNNKEL (reference sequence). V was clipped by 6 bases and J by 0 bases; unmatched bases: 23. The CDR3 loop reads CASRSTYRRQGNGISYEQYF. The CDR3 DNA reads TGTGCCAGCAGATCTACCTATCGGAGACAGGGAAATGGAATCTCCTACGAGCAGTACTTC.

The chain uses TRBV5-4 and TRBJ2-2; 9 bases are a match to TRBD1. The CDR3 has 16 amino acids. The V gene's germline CDR1 is SGHNT and CDR2 YYREEE (reference sequence). The V segment lost 2 bases and the J segment 3 bases; nucleotides outside the gene matches: 5. CDR3 protein: CASSFSGTGYTGELFF. CDR3 nucleotide sequence: TGTGCCAGCAGCTTTTCCGGGACAGGGTACACCGGGGAGCTGTTTTTT.

The chain employs TRBV2 and TRBJ2-7; D is perhaps TRBD2 (6 bases). Germline V gene sequence: CDR1 SNHLY, CDR2 FYNNEI. The CDR3 contains 14 residues. Trimming shortened V by 6 bases and J by 2 bases, and 14 bases separated the two germline ends. CDR3 amino acids: CASSAGTRTYEQYF. CDR3 DNA sequence: TGTGCCAGCAGCGCGGGGACCAGAACCTACGAGCAGTACTTC. The entire variable domain, with the rest obtained from reference TRBV2 and TRBJ2-7, is as follows: EPEVTQTPSHQVTQMGQEVILRCVPISNHLYFYWYRQILGQKVEFLVSFYNNEISEKSEIFDDQFSVERPDGSNFTLKIRSTKLEDSAMYFCASSAGTRTYEQYFGPGTRLTVT.

The V and J genes are TRBV10-2 and TRBJ2-7; 10 nucleotides agree with TRBD1. J lost 2 bases, V lost 6 bases, and 10 bases had no gene match. This CDR3 has 16 residues. Germline CDR1 is WSHSY and CDR2 is SAAADI. CDR3 sequence reads: CASRRGGTGVAYEQYF. As DNA, the CDR3 is TGCGCCAGCAGGAGGGGAGGGACAGGGGTAGCCTACGAGCAGTACTTC.

V gene TRBV28 combines with J gene TRBJ1-6, with a tentative D call TRBD1 (5 bases). Germline-derived CDR1 and CDR2 are MDHEN and SYDVKM. CDR3 length: 15 residues. The ends were cut back, 6 bases at V and 5 bases at J, with 14 bases in the middle. The CDR3 here is CASSPNKGNNSPLHF. DNA for the CDR3: TGTGCCAGCAGCCCCAACAAGGGGAATAATTCACCCCTCCACTTT.

The table lists this clone with many counts. The V and J genes are TRBV29-1 and TRBJ1-2; D is undetermined. The V gene lost 3 bases and the J gene lost 7 bases, with 12 bases spanning the gap. This CDR3 has 12 residues. Germline V gene lookup returns CDR1 SQVTM and CDR2 ANQGSEA. CDR3 sequence (DNA): TGCAGCGTTGACTCTGGGCTAAGTGGCTACACCTTC. This translates into CSVDSGLSGYTF. Based on the CDR3 plus reference TRBV29-1 and TRBJ1-2, the full variable domain is SAVISQKPSRDICQRGTSLTIQCQVDSQVTMMFWYRQQPGQSLTLIATANQGSEATYESGFVIDKFPISRPNLTFSTLTVSNMSPEDSSIYLCSVDSGLSGYTFGSGTRLTVV.

The gene calls are TRBV5-6 and TRBJ1-5, with 9 bases matching TRBD1. The CDR3 length is 14 residues. Germline V CDR1 and CDR2: SGHDT, YYEEEE. The trim removed 3 bases at V and 4 bases at J, leaving 2 bases unmatched. As DNA, the CDR3 is TGTGCCAGCAGCTCGGACAGGGGAAATCAGCCCCAGCATTTT. This codes for CASSSDRGNQPQHF.

V and J are TRBV24-1 and TRBJ2-3, with 8 bases identical to TRBD1. Unmatched junction bases numbered 13, after V lost 8 bases and J lost 7 bases. The CDR3 has 15 residues. The germline CDR1 and CDR2 sequences are KGHDR and SFDVKD. CDR3 protein: CATTSGRRDRNTQYF. DNA of the CDR3: TGTGCCACCACTTCCGGACGGCGGGACAGGAATACGCAGTATTTT.

This clone showed up just once. The gene calls are TRBV28 and TRBJ1-1; D gene uncertain. Trimming shortened V by 4 bases and J by 4 bases, and 10 bases separated the two germline ends. Per the germline V gene, CDR1 is MDHEN and CDR2 is SYDVKM. The CDR3 totals 13 residues. In DNA, the CDR3 is TGTGCCAGCAGTTCCGACTCGGTCACTGAAGCTTTCTTT. This codes for CASSSDSVTEAFF.

The chain employs TRBV5-1 and TRBJ1-1; D is ambiguous. The germline CDR1 and CDR2 sequences are SGHRS and YFSETQ. The CDR3 covers 12 residues. Between the trimmed V and J ends, which lost 0 bases and 5 bases, there was a span of 5 bases. CDR3 nucleotides: TGCGCCAGCAGCTTGGAGCGTACTGAAGCTTTCTTT. This sequence encodes CASSLERTEAFF.

The V gene is TRBV2, the J gene TRBJ1-6; D unclear. Germline V gene sequence: CDR1 SNHLY, CDR2 FYNNEI. V gave up 6 bases and J gave up 9 bases, with 15 bases separating them. The length of the CDR3 is 14 residues. CDR3 residues: CASRVVQRGSPLHF. As DNA, the CDR3 is TGTGCCAGCAGGGTTGTACAACGCGGTTCACCCCTCCACTTT.

The V and J genes are TRBV6-5 and TRBJ1-4; D remains unclear. Deletions cut 7 bases from V and 7 bases from J, with 13 bases between. This CDR3 has 13 amino acids. Germline values: CDR1 MNHEY, CDR2 SVGAGI. In DNA, the CDR3 is TGTGCCAGCATCCAGGTTCCCGGTGAAAAACTGTTTTTT. Amino acid sequence: CASIQVPGEKLFF.

There are a few counts of this clone. The J gene is TRBJ2-3, the V gene TRBV6-6, with 7 bases matching TRBD2. This CDR3 region has 15 residues. In germline, CDR1 is MNHNY, CDR2 SVGAGI (reference sequence). Unmatched junction bases numbered 10, after V lost 5 bases and J lost 5 bases. CDR3 residues: CASSLRLAGVDTQYF. CDR3 nucleotides: TGTGCCAGCAGTCTCCGACTAGCCGGAGTAGATACGCAGTATTTT.

The rearrangement uses TRBV19 and TRBJ1-5; no reliable D call. CDR3 length: 16 residues. Germline loops: CDR1 LNHDA, CDR2 SQIVND (reference sequence). The V end lost 0 bases, the J end lost 0 bases, and 9 bases lay between the germline ends. The CDR3, as DNA: TGTGCCAGTAGTATAGATGTCGGCGGTAGCAATCAGCCCCAGCATTTT. Translated: CASSIDVGGSNQPQHF.